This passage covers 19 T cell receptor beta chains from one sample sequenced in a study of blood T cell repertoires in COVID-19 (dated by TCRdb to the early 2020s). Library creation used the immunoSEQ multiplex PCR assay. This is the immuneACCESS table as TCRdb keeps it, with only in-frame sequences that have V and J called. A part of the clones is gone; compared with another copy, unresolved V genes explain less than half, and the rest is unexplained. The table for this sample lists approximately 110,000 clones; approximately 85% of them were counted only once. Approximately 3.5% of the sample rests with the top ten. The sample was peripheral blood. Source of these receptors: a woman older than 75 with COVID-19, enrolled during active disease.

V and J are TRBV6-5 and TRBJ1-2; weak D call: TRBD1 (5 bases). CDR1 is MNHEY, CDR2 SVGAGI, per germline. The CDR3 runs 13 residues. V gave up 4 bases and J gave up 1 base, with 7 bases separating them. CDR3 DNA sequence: TGTGCCAGCAGTTGGGGCAATAACTATGGCTACACCTTC. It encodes CASSWGNNYGYTF.

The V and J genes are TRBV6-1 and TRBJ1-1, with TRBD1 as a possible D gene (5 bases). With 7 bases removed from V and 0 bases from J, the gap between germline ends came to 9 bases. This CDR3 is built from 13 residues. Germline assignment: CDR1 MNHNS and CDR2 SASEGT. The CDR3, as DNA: TGTGCCAGCATTCGACAGATGAACACTGAAGCTTTCTTT. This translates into CASIRQMNTEAFF.

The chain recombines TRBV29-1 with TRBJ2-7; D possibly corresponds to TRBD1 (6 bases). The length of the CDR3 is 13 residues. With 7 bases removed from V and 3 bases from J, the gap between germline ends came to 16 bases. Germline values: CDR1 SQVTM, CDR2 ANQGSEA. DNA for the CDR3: TGCAGCGCTTCAATTTTACAGGGCTACGAGCAGTACTTC. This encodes CSASILQGYEQYF.

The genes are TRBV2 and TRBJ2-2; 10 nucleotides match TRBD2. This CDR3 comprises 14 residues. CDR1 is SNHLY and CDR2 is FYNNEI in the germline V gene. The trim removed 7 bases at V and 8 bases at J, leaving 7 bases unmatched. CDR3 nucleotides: TGTGCCAGCACGGGACTAGCGATTCCGGGGGAGCTGTTTTTT. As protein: CASTGLAIPGELFF.

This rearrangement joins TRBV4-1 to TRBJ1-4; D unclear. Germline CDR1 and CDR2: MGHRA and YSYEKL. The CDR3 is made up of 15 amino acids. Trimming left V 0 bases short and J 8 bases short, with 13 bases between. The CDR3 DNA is TGCGCCAGCAGCCAAGAGGCAGTTAGCTCAGAAAAACTGTTTTTT. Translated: CASSQEAVSSEKLFF.

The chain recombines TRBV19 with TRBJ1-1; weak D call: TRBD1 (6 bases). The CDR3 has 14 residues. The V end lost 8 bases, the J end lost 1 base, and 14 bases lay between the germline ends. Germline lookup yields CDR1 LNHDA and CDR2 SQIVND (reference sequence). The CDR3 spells CASGGRWENTEAFF. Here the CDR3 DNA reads TGTGCCAGTGGGGGCAGGTGGGAGAACACTGAAGCTTTCTTT.

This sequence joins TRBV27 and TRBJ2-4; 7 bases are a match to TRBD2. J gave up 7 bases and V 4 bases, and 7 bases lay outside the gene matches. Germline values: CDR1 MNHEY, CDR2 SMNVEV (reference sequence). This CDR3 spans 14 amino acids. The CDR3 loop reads CASSSRGEGNIQYF. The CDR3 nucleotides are TGTGCCAGCAGTTCCCGGGGGGAAGGGAACATTCAGTACTTC.

The CDR3 DNA is TGTGCCAGCAGCTTAAACCTCCAGGGTTCACCCCTCCACTTT. Translation: CASSLNLQGSPLHF. The chain combines TRBV7-2 with TRBJ1-6; a possible D gene is TRBD1 (5 bases). With 2 bases removed from V and 9 bases from J, the gap between germline ends came to 11 bases. The CDR3 covers 14 residues. Germline V gives CDR1 SGHTA, CDR2 FQGNSA. The entire variable domain, with the rest obtained from reference TRBV7-2 and TRBJ1-6, is as follows: GAGVSQSPSNKVTEKGKDVELRCDPISGHTALYWYRQSLGQGLEFLIYFQGNSAPDKSGLPSDRFSAERTGGSVSTLTIQRTQQEDSAVYLCASSLNLQGSPLHFGNGTRLTVT.

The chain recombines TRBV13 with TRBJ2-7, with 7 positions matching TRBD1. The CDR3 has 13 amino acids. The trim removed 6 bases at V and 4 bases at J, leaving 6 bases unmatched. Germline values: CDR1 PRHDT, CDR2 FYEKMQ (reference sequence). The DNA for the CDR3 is TGTGCCAGCAGAACACAGGGGTCTTACGAGCAGTACTTC. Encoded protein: CASRTQGSYEQYF.

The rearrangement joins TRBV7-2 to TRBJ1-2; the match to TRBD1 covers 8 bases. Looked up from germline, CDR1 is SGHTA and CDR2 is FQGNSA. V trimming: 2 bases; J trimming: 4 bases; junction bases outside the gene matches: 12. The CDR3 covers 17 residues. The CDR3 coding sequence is TGTGCCAGCAGCTTACTAAGTCCGAGACAGGGGACCTATGGCTACACCTTC. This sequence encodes CASSLLSPRQGTYGYTF.

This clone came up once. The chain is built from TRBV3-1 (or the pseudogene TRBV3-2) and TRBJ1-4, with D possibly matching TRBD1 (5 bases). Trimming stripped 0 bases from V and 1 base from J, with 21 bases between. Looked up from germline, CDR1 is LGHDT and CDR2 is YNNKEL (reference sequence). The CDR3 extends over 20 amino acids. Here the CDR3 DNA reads TGTGCCAGCAGCCAAGAAGACCCTGGCCTTAAAAGGGGAACTAATGAAAAACTGTTTTTT. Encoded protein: CASSQEDPGLKRGTNEKLFF.

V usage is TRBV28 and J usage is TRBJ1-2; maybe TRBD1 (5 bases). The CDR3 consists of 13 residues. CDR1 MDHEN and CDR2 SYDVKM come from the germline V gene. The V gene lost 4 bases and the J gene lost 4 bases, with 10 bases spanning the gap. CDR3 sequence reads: CASSWGTSYGYTF. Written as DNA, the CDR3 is TGTGCCAGCAGTTGGGGCACCTCCTATGGCTACACCTTC.

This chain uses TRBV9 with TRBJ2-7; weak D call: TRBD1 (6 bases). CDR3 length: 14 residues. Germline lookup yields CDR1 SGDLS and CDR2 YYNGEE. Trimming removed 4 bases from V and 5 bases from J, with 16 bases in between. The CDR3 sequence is CASSFGQKEDEQYF. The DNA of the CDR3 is TGTGCCAGCAGCTTCGGACAGAAGGAGGACGAGCAGTACTTC.

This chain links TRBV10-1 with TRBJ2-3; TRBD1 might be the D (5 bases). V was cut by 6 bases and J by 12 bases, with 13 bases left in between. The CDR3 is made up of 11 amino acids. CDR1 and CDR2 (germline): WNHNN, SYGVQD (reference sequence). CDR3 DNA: TGCGCCAGCAGGGACACTACTAACCAGTATTTT. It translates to CASRDTTNQYF.

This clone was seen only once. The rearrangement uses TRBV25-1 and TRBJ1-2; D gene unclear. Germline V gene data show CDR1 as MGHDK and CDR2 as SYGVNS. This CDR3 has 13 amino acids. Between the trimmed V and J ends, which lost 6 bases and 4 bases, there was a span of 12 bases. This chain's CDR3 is CASSKFGVYGYTF. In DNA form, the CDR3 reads TGTGCCAGCAGCAAATTCGGGGTCTATGGCTACACCTTC.

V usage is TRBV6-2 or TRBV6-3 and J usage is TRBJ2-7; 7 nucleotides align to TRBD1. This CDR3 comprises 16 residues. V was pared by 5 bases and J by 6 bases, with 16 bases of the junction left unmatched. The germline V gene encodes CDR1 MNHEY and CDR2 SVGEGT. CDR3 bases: TGTGCCAGCAGTAGCCGACTACCGGGACAGTCAACCGAGCAGTACTTC. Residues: CASSSRLPGQSTEQYF.

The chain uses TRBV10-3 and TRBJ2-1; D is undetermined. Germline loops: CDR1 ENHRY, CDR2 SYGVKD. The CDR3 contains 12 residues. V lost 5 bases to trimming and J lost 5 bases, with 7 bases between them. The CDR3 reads CAISPENNEQFF. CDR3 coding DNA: TGTGCCATCAGTCCCGAGAACAATGAGCAGTTCTTC.

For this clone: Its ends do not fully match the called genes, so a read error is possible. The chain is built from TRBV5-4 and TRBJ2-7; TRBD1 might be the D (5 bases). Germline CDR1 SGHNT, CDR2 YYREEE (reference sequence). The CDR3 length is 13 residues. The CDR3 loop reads CASSLDISYEQYF. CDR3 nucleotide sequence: TGTGCCAGCAGTTTGGACATATCCTACGAGCAGTACTTC.

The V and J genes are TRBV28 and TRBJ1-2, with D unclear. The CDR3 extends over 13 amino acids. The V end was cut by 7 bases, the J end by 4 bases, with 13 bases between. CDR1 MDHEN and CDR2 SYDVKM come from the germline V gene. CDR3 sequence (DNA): TGTGCCAGCACGGTAGAGAATACCTATGGCTACACCTTC. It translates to CASTVENTYGYTF.